Detailed here is one T cell receptor beta chain. The data stem from a study of T cells in Graves' hyperthyroidism and ophthalmopathy. The TCR beta CDR3 regions underwent amplification using RNA transcripts as the source. In the first-round RT-PCR of the TCR CDR3, the HTBI primer set was used. MiXCR, applied by TCRdb to the multiplex PCR reads, yields one record per CDR3 protein. The profile covers fewer than 800,000 distinct CDR3 sequences, with about 17% appearing a single time and under 8.5% taken by the ten largest. Uncontrolled infection, other autoimmune disease, pregnancy or lactation barred patients from enrollment. Diagnoses rested on clinical symptoms, serum thyroxine and TRAb, thyroid ultrasound and orbital computed tomography. The specimen sequenced was blood. The origin of this receptor is a man younger than 30 with Graves' hyperthyroidism.

DNA of the CDR3: TGCGCCAGCAGCTTGTCTAGCGGGAGTACCAAAAACATTCAGTACTTC. Translated, it gives CASSLSSGSTKNIQYF. The chain carries TRBV5-1 and TRBJ2-4, with 10 bases aligning to TRBD2. Looked up from germline, CDR1 is SGHRS and CDR2 is YFSETQ. Trimming at V came to 1 base and at J to 2 bases, leaving 3 bases not matched to a gene. The CDR3 consists of 16 residues. Based on the CDR3 plus reference TRBV5-1 and TRBJ2-4, the full variable domain is KAGVTQTPRYLIKTRGQQVTLSCSPISGHRSVSWYQQTPGQGLQFLFEYFSETQRNKGNFPGRFSGRQFSNSRSEMNVSTLELGDSALYLCASSLSSGSTKNIQYFGAGTRLSVL.